This paragraph covers one TCR beta chain sequence. The sample is drawn from a study of cytomegalovirus exposure and HLA in healthy donors. Healthy bone marrow donors made up the cohort. PCR involved 60 Vbeta and 13 Jbeta primers. Clones were read by immunoSEQ multiplex PCR, and TCRdb kept only the in-frame ones, dropping some. The table has roughly 160,000 clones, roughly 77% seen once. This TCR was sampled from a man aged 25 to 45 in good health and CMV-seropositive. The sequenced sample consisted of PBMCs.

CDR3 sequence reads: CASSPGHPFEQFF. CDR3 sequence (DNA): TGTGCCAGCAGCCCGGGACACCCGTTTGAGCAGTTCTTC. The chain has TRBV7-9 and TRBJ2-1; D might be TRBD1 (6 bases). The CDR3 is 13 amino acids. Deletions cut 5 bases from V and 9 bases from J, with 14 bases between. Germline V gene data show CDR1 as SEHNR and CDR2 as FQNEAQ (reference sequence).